These 29 T cell receptor beta chains were all obtained from the same sample, sequenced in a study of shared T cell receptors in the human thymus. Sequenced by immunoSEQ multiplex PCR; TCRdb stores in-frame clones only, minus some. Counted here are some 700,000 clones, approximately 83% occurring once; the ten biggest clones make up more than 0.01%. These data are also associated with another study on human thymus T cells.

The sample comprised thymocytes. These receptors came from a girl under three years old with a congenital heart defect.

The chain employs TRBV2 and TRBJ2-3; maybe TRBD2 (7 bases). CDR1 SNHLY and CDR2 FYNNEI come from the germline V gene. V dropped 2 bases and J dropped 4 bases, with 22 bases sitting between them. This CDR3 has 18 amino acids. The CDR3 nucleotides are TGTGCCAGCAGTGAAACTCCCGGGGGGCGGGGTTGTCCAGATACGCAGTATTTT. It yields the protein CASSETPGGRGCPDTQYF.

This chain joins TRBV14 and TRBJ2-5; tentatively, D is TRBD1 (6 bases). The length of the CDR3 is 15 residues. Germline CDR1 reads SGHDN; CDR2 reads FVKESK. Trimming removed 4 bases at V and 5 bases at J, with 17 bases between. The CDR3 DNA reads as TGTGCCAGCAGCCTACTAGACAGTCAGGGGGAGACCCAGTACTTC. Its translation: CASSLLDSQGETQYF.

This rearrangement joins TRBV4-1 to TRBJ2-7; 8 bases map to TRBD1. The ends lost 6 bases at V and 0 bases at J; junction bases unmatched: 10. CDR1 MGHRA and CDR2 YSYEKL come from the germline V gene. This CDR3 contains 16 residues. DNA for the CDR3: TGCGCCAGCAGTCCTTTCGGACAGGGAAACTCCTACGAGCAGTACTTC. Translated: CASSPFGQGNSYEQYF.

To note about this clone: Other DNA sequences in this sample translate to the same CDR3. The chain links TRBV6-1 to TRBJ2-3; 16 nucleotides match TRBD2. After removal of 4 bases from V and 3 bases from J, the junction contained 1 base not matched to a gene. Germline lookup yields CDR1 MNHNS and CDR2 SASEGT. The CDR3 is made up of 16 amino acids. CDR3: CASSGGLAGGTDTQYF. CDR3 DNA sequence: TGTGCCAGCAGTGGGGGACTAGCGGGGGGGACAGATACGCAGTATTTT.

V gene TRBV9 combines with J gene TRBJ2-3; the match to TRBD2 covers 8 bases. The CDR3 contains 18 residues. The J segment lost 4 bases and the V segment lost 6 bases, leaving 19 bases of the junction unmatched. CDR1 is SGDLS and CDR2 is YYNGEE in the germline V gene. Written as DNA, the CDR3 is TGTGCCAGCACCTTTGTAGCGGGGTCTTCTTTTCCGCCAGATACGCAGTATTTT. This gives the protein CASTFVAGSSFPPDTQYF.

The rearrangement links TRBV6-5 to TRBJ2-1; weak D call: TRBD1 (6 bases). V was clipped by 0 bases and J by 6 bases, with 12 bases between them. The CDR3 runs to 15 residues. The germline CDR1 and CDR2 sequences are MNHEY and SVGAGI. CDR3 region: CASSYSHLQGNEQFF. The CDR3 DNA reads TGTGCCAGCAGTTACTCCCACCTACAGGGCAATGAGCAGTTCTTC.

This clone was recorded once. CDR3 bases: TGTGCCAGCAGCGATAGCGGACAGGCCGGGCCCCAGCATTTT. This codes for CASSDSGQAGPQHF. The chain has TRBV7-6 and TRBJ1-5; 7 nucleotides line up with TRBD1. The germline gives CDR1 SGHVS, CDR2 FNYEAQ. V trimming: 5 bases; J trimming: 9 bases; junction bases outside the gene matches: 10. This CDR3 spans 14 amino acids.

The J gene is TRBJ1-2, the V gene TRBV18; 7 nucleotides line up with TRBD1. J lost 6 bases, V lost 2 bases, and 3 bases had no gene match. The germline V gene encodes CDR1 KGHSH and CDR2 LQKENI. This CDR3 comprises 13 residues. CDR3 in DNA: TGTGCCAGCTCACCAGGAAGGGGGCATGGCTACACCTTC. It codes for CASSPGRGHGYTF.

The chain uses TRBV2 and TRBJ1-5; 7 bases fit TRBD1. The CDR3 consists of 15 residues. V lost 8 bases to trimming and J lost 2 bases; unmatched junction nucleotides: 9. Per the germline V gene, CDR1 is SNHLY and CDR2 is FYNNEI. The CDR3 sequence is CASRGRGSRNQPQHF. The DNA for the CDR3 is TGTGCCAGCCGGGGCAGGGGGTCGCGCAATCAGCCCCAGCATTTT.

J is TRBJ1-5 and V is TRBV9; 8 bases are a match to TRBD1. Germline V lookup: CDR1 SGDLS, CDR2 YYNGEE. The CDR3 consists of 14 residues. After removal of 3 bases from V and 4 bases from J, the junction contained 3 bases not matched to a gene. The CDR3 nucleotides are TGTGCCAGCAGCGGGGGACAGGAGAATCAGCCCCAGCATTTT. This gives the protein CASSGGQENQPQHF.

The chain couples TRBV7-9 to TRBJ1-2; D gene uncertain. V lost 1 base and J 1 base, leaving 22 bases between the germline ends. There are 19 residues in the CDR3. Per the germline V gene, CDR1 is SEHNR and CDR2 is FQNEAQ (reference sequence). DNA for the CDR3: TGTGCCAGCAGCTTAGGGAAGCGTGCCCGCGGCCCTCTTAACTATGGCTACACCTTC. It codes for CASSLGKRARGPLNYGYTF.

The chain is built from TRBV28 and TRBJ1-2, with D possibly matching TRBD1 (5 bases). V was clipped by 5 bases and J by 8 bases, with 18 bases between them. Germline V gene lookup returns CDR1 MDHEN and CDR2 SYDVKM. CDR3 size: 14 residues. This CDR3 is CASSEGPGEKGYTF. The CDR3 DNA sequence: TGTGCCAGCAGTGAGGGCCCGGGGGAGAAAGGCTACACCTTC.

The chain combines TRBV12-5 with TRBJ1-2; no clear D gene. Trimming removed 6 bases from V and 5 bases from J, with 19 bases in between. Germline CDR1 LGHNT, CDR2 FRNRAP. The CDR3 is 15 amino acids. The CDR3 protein is CASGGLSSAQYGYTF. The DNA for the CDR3 is TGTGCTAGTGGGGGCCTCTCTTCGGCGCAATATGGCTACACCTTC.

This clone was detected only a few times. The chain joins TRBV28 to TRBJ1-2; D perhaps matches TRBD1 (6 bases). The length of the CDR3 is 18 residues. Germline V gene data show CDR1 as MDHEN and CDR2 as SYDVKM. Trimming cost V 5 bases and J 4 bases, with 26 bases left between them. For the CDR3, the DNA is TGTGCCAGCAGTCCACCCCCGGGGCGGGGGCAGCTTGGCTATGGCTACACCTTC. As protein: CASSPPPGRGQLGYGYTF.

The chain carries TRBV7-2 and TRBJ2-7; 10 bases are shared with TRBD2. The junction had 6 bases not matched to a gene; V was cut back by 1 base and J by 6 bases. The CDR3 spans 15 residues. Germline lookup yields CDR1 SGHTA and CDR2 FQGNSA. DNA for the CDR3: TGTGCCAGCAGCTTAGACCTAGCGGGGGCCCTCGAGCAGTACTTC. This gives the protein CASSLDLAGALEQYF.

This chain uses TRBV2 with TRBJ2-7, with 8 bases matching TRBD1. V trimming: 10 bases; J trimming: 5 bases; junction bases outside the gene matches: 7. The length of the CDR3 is 12 residues. Germline values: CDR1 SNHLY, CDR2 FYNNEI. The CDR3 coding sequence is TGTGCCACATGGACAGGGCCCCACGAGCAGTACTTC. The encoded protein is CATWTGPHEQYF.

The gene calls are TRBV6-1 and TRBJ2-7; 11 positions match TRBD1. This CDR3 contains 15 residues. V lost 4 bases, J lost 1 base, and 3 bases stayed unmatched. In germline, CDR1 is MNHNS, CDR2 SASEGT. The CDR3 is CASSVGQGGSYEQYF. The CDR3 DNA sequence: TGTGCCAGCAGTGTGGGACAGGGGGGATCCTACGAGCAGTACTTC.

This chain connects TRBV4-1 to TRBJ1-1; 9 nucleotides align to TRBD1. V was clipped by 3 bases and J by 8 bases; unmatched bases: 10. CDR1 and CDR2 from the germline V gene are MGHRA and YSYEKL. The CDR3 is 15 amino acids. CDR3 coding DNA: TGCGCCAGCAGCCACCGGGACAGGGTCGAGGAGGAAGCTTTCTTT. This gives the protein CASSHRDRVEEEAFF.

A single count supports this clone. The chain recombines TRBV5-1 with TRBJ1-6; D might be TRBD1 (6 bases). With 4 bases removed from V and 3 bases from J, the gap between germline ends came to 17 bases. Germline CDR1 reads SGHRS; CDR2 reads YFSETQ. This CDR3 comprises 17 residues. In nucleotides, the CDR3 is TGCGCCAGCAGCGCCAGACAGGAGAGGGGCTATAATTCACCCCTCCACTTT. Translation gives CASSARQERGYNSPLHF.

The chain recombines TRBV25-1 with TRBJ2-5; 7 nucleotides align to TRBD2. CDR1 MGHDK and CDR2 SYGVNS come from the germline V gene. Trimming at V came to 10 bases and at J to 4 bases, leaving 9 bases not matched to a gene. The CDR3 consists of 13 residues. The CDR3 loop reads CATFGLGGETQYF. For the CDR3, the DNA is TGTGCCACCTTCGGACTAGGCGGAGAGACCCAGTACTTC.

The V gene is TRBV5-6, the J gene TRBJ1-5; tentative D call: TRBD1 (5 bases). The CDR3 is made up of 15 amino acids. Trimming took off 2 bases at V and 3 bases at J, with 12 bases between the two ends. CDR1 is SGHDT and CDR2 is YYEEEE in the germline V gene. CDR3 sequence: CASSFRGGSNQPQHF. The CDR3 DNA reads TGTGCCAGCAGCTTTAGGGGTGGATCCAATCAGCCCCAGCATTTT.

The rearrangement links TRBV6-5 to TRBJ2-4; D call uncertain. Deletions cut 3 bases from V and 0 bases from J, with 12 bases between. The CDR3 totals 16 residues. CDR1 and CDR2 (germline): MNHEY, SVGAGI. CDR3 DNA sequence: TGTGCCAGCAGTTATACTCTCGTATTAGCCAAAAACATTCAGTACTTC. This sequence encodes CASSYTLVLAKNIQYF.

The chain couples TRBV12-1 to TRBJ2-3; the D segment call TRBD2 is taken from the table without a DNA check. TRBV12-1 is deemed a pseudogene. CDR3 length: 18 residues. CDR3 DNA: TGTGCCAGCAGCCCCCAGACTAGCGGGGGGTCTAGCACAGATACGCAGTATTTT. Its translation is CASSPQTSGGSSTDTQYF.

This chain links TRBV7-2 with TRBJ1-1; a possible D gene is TRBD1 (5 bases). V lost 1 base to trimming and J lost 2 bases, with 14 bases between them. The CDR3 covers 16 residues. Germline values: CDR1 SGHTA, CDR2 FQGNSA. The CDR3 sequence is CASSLGPPGGNTEAFF. The CDR3 nucleotides read TGTGCCAGCAGCTTAGGGCCCCCGGGGGGTAACACTGAAGCTTTCTTT. The variable domain in full, with the rest retrieved from reference TRBV7-2 and TRBJ1-1, is GAGVSQSPSNKVTEKGKDVELRCDPISGHTALYWYRQSLGQGLEFLIYFQGNSAPDKSGLPSDRFSAERTGGSVSTLTIQRTQQEDSAVYLCASSLGPPGGNTEAFFGQGTRLTVV.

The chain links TRBV6-5 to TRBJ2-1; TRBD2 matches at 9 bases. There are 15 residues in the CDR3. Germline-derived CDR1 and CDR2 are MNHEY and SVGAGI. The trim removed 6 bases at V and 4 bases at J, leaving 7 bases unmatched. The CDR3 sequence: CASSPSSGVYNEQFF. Here the CDR3 DNA reads TGTGCCAGCAGCCCATCTAGCGGGGTTTACAATGAGCAGTTCTTC.

This chain connects TRBV4-3 to TRBJ1-1; D gene unclear. Germline CDR1 is LGHNA and CDR2 is YSLEER. V gave up 2 bases and J gave up 8 bases, with 12 bases separating them. CDR3 length equals 13 residues. The CDR3 DNA is TGCGCCAGCAGCCAAAAATCGCGGGCAGAAGCTTTCTTT. Residues: CASSQKSRAEAFF.

The chain recombines TRBV2 with TRBJ1-6; TRBD1 matches 10 bases. Germline V gene sequence: CDR1 SNHLY, CDR2 FYNNEI. The V segment lost 10 bases and the J segment 9 bases; nucleotides outside the gene matches: 9. The CDR3 is 14 residues long. The CDR3 nucleotides are TGTGCCAACTCGGGACAGGGGAGGGGTTCACCCCTCCACTTT. It specifies CANSGQGRGSPLHF.

The rearrangement joins TRBV11-2 to TRBJ2-1; 8 bases align to TRBD2. Germline assignment: CDR1 SGHAT and CDR2 FQNNGV. The CDR3 extends over 12 amino acids. The junction had 2 bases not matched to a gene; V was cut back by 5 bases and J by 8 bases. CDR3 protein: CASSPGGDEQFF. Here the CDR3 DNA reads TGTGCCAGCAGCCCGGGGGGGGATGAGCAGTTCTTC.

The chain has TRBV7-2 and TRBJ1-6, with 7 bases fitting TRBD1. This CDR3 has 14 residues. Germline V gives CDR1 SGHTA, CDR2 FQGNSA. Trimming cost V 5 bases and J 8 bases; bases outside gene matches: 6. CDR3 bases: TGTGCCAGCAGCCCCCGTACAGGGGATTCACCCCTCCACTTT. It translates to CASSPRTGDSPLHF. The whole variable domain, remainder taken from reference TRBV7-2 and TRBJ1-6, is GAGVSQSPSNKVTEKGKDVELRCDPISGHTALYWYRQSLGQGLEFLIYFQGNSAPDKSGLPSDRFSAERTGGSVSTLTIQRTQQEDSAVYLCASSPRTGDSPLHFGNGTRLTVT.